The 5 T cell receptor beta chains reported below all come from one sample, sequenced in a study of CD8+ T cells in alopecia areata. RNA extraction was followed by reverse transcription into cDNA, which acted as the sequencing template. The method was immunoSEQ multiplex PCR; TCRdb's version includes in-frame clones alone and lacks a portion of them. This sample has around 140,000 clones, with approximately 87% found just once. Here the sequenced sample was CD8+ T cells sorted from blood, taken at week 0. These receptors were taken from a human donor with alopecia areata.

This chain links TRBV25-1 with TRBJ1-2; D gene ambiguous. The CDR3 loop spans 13 amino acids. V lost 10 bases, J lost 0 bases, and 12 bases lay in between. From germline, CDR1 is MGHDK and CDR2 SYGVNS. In DNA form, the CDR3 reads TGTGCCACCGTCGGGCGAGCTAACTATGGCTACACCTTC. It translates to CATVGRANYGYTF.

The V call is TRBV7-2, the J call TRBJ2-1, with D possibly being TRBD1 or TRBD2 (5 bases each). V lost 9 bases and J 8 bases, leaving 17 bases between the germline ends. CDR1 and CDR2 (germline): SGHTA, FQGNSA. This CDR3 contains 13 residues. CDR3 in amino acids: CASPGRVAYEQFF. The CDR3 DNA sequence: TGTGCCAGTCCGGGGCGGGTGGCCTATGAGCAGTTCTTC. The full variable domain, with the rest looked up from reference TRBV7-2 and TRBJ2-1, is GAGVSQSPSNKVTEKGKDVELRCDPISGHTALYWYRQSLGQGLEFLIYFQGNSAPDKSGLPSDRFSAERTGGSVSTLTIQRTQQEDSAVYLCASPGRVAYEQFFGPGTRLTVL.

This clone was counted once. The chain uses TRBV6-1 and TRBJ2-1; 9 bases match TRBD1. The CDR3 is made up of 15 amino acids. CDR1 is MNHNS, CDR2 SASEGT, per germline. With V trimmed by 0 bases and J by 6 bases, 3 bases remained unmatched. CDR3 DNA: TGTGCCAGCAGTGAAGCCCCGGACAGGGGCAATGAGCAGTTCTTC. It encodes CASSEAPDRGNEQFF.

This chain connects TRBV5-1 to TRBJ2-1; 8 nucleotides match TRBD2. Trimming took 6 bases from V and 7 from J; bases not matched to a gene: 12. CDR3 length equals 15 residues. From germline, CDR1 is SGHRS and CDR2 YFSETQ. CDR3 DNA: TGCGCCAGCACCTCTCTGGCAGGCGGGGGGAATGAGCAGTTCTTC. This translates into CASTSLAGGGNEQFF.

The CDR3 bases are TGTGCCTGTCAGCGGGGGAACACCGGGGAGCTGTTTTTT. This codes for CACQRGNTGELFF. This chain links TRBV30 with TRBJ2-2; 7 nucleotides match TRBD2. From germline, CDR1 is GTSNPN and CDR2 SVGIG (reference sequence). The CDR3 is made up of 13 amino acids. V trimming: 6 bases; J trimming: 1 base; junction bases outside the gene matches: 2. The full variable domain, rest sourced from reference TRBV30 and TRBJ2-2, is SQTIHQWPATLVQPVGSPLSLECTVEGTSNPNLYWYRQAAGRGLQLLFYSVGIGQISSEVPQNLSASRPQDRQFILSSKKLLLSDSGFYLCACQRGNTGELFFGEGSRLTVL.